This TCR beta chain was sequenced for a study of early T cells in non-severe SARS-CoV-2 infection. Study-level points and caveats: CD4 and private specificities were missed by VDJdb matching, which favored anti-spike CD8 responses.

This clonotype was counted many times. The antigen is unknown. TCRdb reprocessed the 5' RACE reads via MiXCR and lists one record per CDR3 protein. The sample holds 30,000 to 45,000 distinct CDR3 sequences, around 5% seen once. Germline assignment: CDR1 DFQATT and CDR2 SNEGSKA (reference sequence). V lost 5 bases to trimming and J lost 9 bases, with 20 bases between them. This CDR3 has 14 amino acids. This receptor was obtained from an adult who was a healthcare worker with PCR-confirmed SARS-CoV-2 infection or an uninfected control (not recorded which). The gene calls are TRBV20-1 and TRBJ2-1; possible D gene TRBD2, 5 bases. The sequencing input was whole blood. DNA of the CDR3: TGCAGTGCTCCCAGGACGGCTGGCGGACTTGAGCAGTTCTTC. Its protein product is CSAPRTAGGLEQFF.